This record concerns one T cell receptor (beta chain) sequence. Everyone who took part was about 18 to 90 years old, and they came from 24 US areas. Before being deemed recovered, Cohort 3 donors had two negative PCRs, clearance, or symptom resolution. Unmatched junction bases numbered 0, after V lost 4 bases and J lost 0 bases. CDR1 is SGHVS and CDR2 is FQNEAQ in the germline V gene. CDR3 size: 15 residues. In the authors' methods: Scientists estimated how many nucleated cells there were by amplifying reference gene primers. Here immunoSEQ multiplex PCR was the method, and the copy in TCRdb shows in-frame clones only, minus some. That table supplies the V and J calls and clone size; D and trimming were determined from the DNA. This sample has approximately 250,000 clones; 82% occur once, and the top ten carry 15%. This entry is derived from a study of blood T cell repertoires in COVID-19.

This TCR derives from a man aged 35 to 55 who had recovered from COVID-19. The chain has TRBV7-8 and TRBJ2-7; 13 bases match TRBD2. Sequencing was carried out using PBMCs or T cells enriched from blood (not recorded which). Written as DNA, the CDR3 is TGTGCCAGCAGCTGGACTAGCGGGGGCTCCTACGAGCAGTACTTC. Amino acid sequence: CASSWTSGGSYEQYF.